This T cell receptor beta chain was profiled in a study of low-dose radiotherapy and immunotherapy resistance in tumors. TCRs underwent roughly 19 PCR cycles of amplification with a constant-region primer and V-primer adapter. A single record per CDR3 protein comes from TCRdb applying MiXCR to the reads. The repertoire has about 46,000 distinct CDR3 sequences, about 10% of them found once; the top ten carry 5.5% to 8%. The CDR3 totals 14 residues. Germline V CDR1 and CDR2: WNHNN, SYGVQD (reference sequence). Trimming removed 3 bases from V and 2 bases from J, with 11 bases in between. Time point meaning: before trial treatment. This clonotype was found many times.

This receptor was obtained from a female donor with ovarian cancer. Sequencing used PBMCs, obtained before treatment. This chain connects TRBV10-1 to TRBJ2-7; D is possibly TRBD2 (5 bases). The CDR3 sequence is CASSDGGWAYEQYF. The CDR3 coding sequence is TGCGCCAGCAGTGACGGAGGTTGGGCCTACGAGCAGTACTTC.